These T cell receptor beta chains were read from a single sample in a study of T cell responses to AZD1222 COVID-19 vaccine. Using immunoSEQ multiplex PCR, the repertoire was profiled, and TCRdb retains in-frame clones only, with some absent. The sample has approximately 150,000 clones; 91% are singletons. This specimen was peripheral blood, taken on day 0 of AZD1222 vaccination. Every receptor here comes from an adult in good health. Both conserved end residues are part of each CDR3. Fields, in order: clone size, J gene, D gene, V gene, CDR3 protein, CDR3 DNA. D genes are given only for firm matches. Not all rows give a size; the values are once, few, many and, for expanded clones, a class.

abundance: NA; j_gene: TRBJ2-1; d_gene: TRBD1; v_gene: TRBV7-9; CDR3aa: CASSTTGGHYNEQFF; CDR3nt: TGTGCCAGCAGCACCACAGGGGGCCACTACAATGAGCAGTTCTTC
abundance: NA; j_gene: TRBJ1-1; d_gene: NA; v_gene: TRBV6-5; CDR3aa: CASSYRVGNTEAFF; CDR3nt: TGTGCCAGCAGTTACAGGGTAGGGAACACTGAAGCTTTCTTT
abundance: NA; j_gene: TRBJ1-1; d_gene: NA; v_gene: TRBV6-2/TRBV6-3; CDR3aa: CASSHAAGGGAFF; CDR3nt: TGTGCCAGCAGCCATGCAGCGGGGGGAGGAGCTTTCTTT
abundance: NA; j_gene: TRBJ1-5; d_gene: NA; v_gene: TRBV4-3; CDR3aa: CASSQDREGNQPQHF; CDR3nt: TGCGCCAGCAGCCAAGACAGGGAAGGGAATCAGCCCCAGCATTTT
abundance: NA; j_gene: TRBJ2-1; d_gene: NA; v_gene: TRBV19; CDR3aa: CASSKGSGAGARSLTEQFF; CDR3nt: TGTGCCAGTAGTAAGGGCTCCGGGGCGGGGGCCCGGTCGCTGACCGAGCAGTTCTTC
abundance: NA; j_gene: TRBJ1-1; d_gene: NA; v_gene: TRBV28; CDR3aa: CASKLPLVGTEAFF; CDR3nt: TGTGCCTCAAAACTCCCGCTAGTCGGCACTGAAGCTTTCTTT
abundance: NA; j_gene: TRBJ2-7; d_gene: NA; v_gene: TRBV7-9; CDR3aa: CASSLYNYEQYF; CDR3nt: TGTGCCAGCAGCTTATACAACTACGAGCAGTACTTC
abundance: NA; j_gene: TRBJ2-1; d_gene: NA; v_gene: TRBV6-5; CDR3aa: CASSKEGNYNEQFF; CDR3nt: TGTGCCAGCAGTAAGGAGGGGAACTACAATGAGCAGTTCTTC
abundance: NA; j_gene: TRBJ2-7; d_gene: NA; v_gene: TRBV27; CDR3aa: CASSLSQGLGYEQYF; CDR3nt: TGTGCCAGCAGTTTATCGCAGGGGCTCGGCTACGAGCAGTACTTC
abundance: NA; j_gene: TRBJ1-5; d_gene: TRBD1; v_gene: TRBV7-2; CDR3aa: CASSRTGGDQPQHF; CDR3nt: TGTGCCAGCAGCCGGACAGGGGGAGATCAGCCCCAGCATTTT
abundance: NA; j_gene: TRBJ2-4; d_gene: TRBD1; v_gene: TRBV11-2; CDR3aa: CASQPGQGALAKNIQYF; CDR3nt: TGTGCCAGCCAGCCGGGACAGGGGGCTCTGGCCAAAAACATTCAGTACTTC
abundance: once; j_gene: TRBJ1-5; d_gene: NA; v_gene: TRBV20-1; CDR3aa: CSASKKTGNQPQHF; CDR3nt: TGCAGTGCTAGTAAAAAGACTGGCAATCAGCCCCAGCATTTT
abundance: NA; j_gene: TRBJ1-2; d_gene: NA; v_gene: TRBV4-1; CDR3aa: CASSQVDRSPGDGYTF; CDR3nt: TGCGCCAGCAGCCAAGTTGACCGCTCCCCGGGGGATGGCTACACCTTC
abundance: NA; j_gene: TRBJ2-7; d_gene: NA; v_gene: TRBV27; CDR3aa: CASSFGGSSSYEQYF; CDR3nt: TGTGCCAGCAGTTTTGGGGGGAGTTCCTCCTACGAGCAGTACTTC
abundance: once; j_gene: TRBJ1-6; d_gene: NA; v_gene: TRBV2; CDR3aa: CASSEERPSPLHF; CDR3nt: TGTGCCAGCAGTGAGGAAAGGCCTTCACCCCTCCACTTT
abundance: NA; j_gene: TRBJ1-4; d_gene: NA; v_gene: TRBV29-1; CDR3aa: CSVEWLEKLFF; CDR3nt: TGCAGCGTTGAATGGCTGGAAAAACTGTTTTTT
abundance: NA; j_gene: TRBJ2-7; d_gene: NA; v_gene: TRBV7-9; CDR3aa: CASSFAGSYEQYF; CDR3nt: TGTGCCAGCAGCTTCGCAGGCTCCTACGAGCAGTACTTC
abundance: few; j_gene: TRBJ2-5; d_gene: NA; v_gene: TRBV10-1; CDR3aa: CASSEGLQETQYF; CDR3nt: TGCGCCAGCAGTGAGGGGTTACAAGAGACCCAGTACTTC
abundance: NA; j_gene: TRBJ1-6; d_gene: NA; v_gene: TRBV27; CDR3aa: CASSLSVTVRSPLHF; CDR3nt: TGTGCCAGCAGTTTATCGGTGACAGTCAGGTCACCCCTCCACTTT
abundance: NA; j_gene: TRBJ1-6; d_gene: NA; v_gene: TRBV10-3; CDR3aa: CAIRETGTNSPLHF; CDR3nt: TGTGCCATCCGGGAGACGGGGACTAATTCACCCCTCCACTTT
abundance: few; j_gene: TRBJ1-2; d_gene: NA; v_gene: TRBV6-2/TRBV6-3; CDR3aa: CASSVYYGYTF; CDR3nt: TGTGCCAGCAGCGTCTACTATGGCTACACCTTC
abundance: NA; j_gene: TRBJ2-1; d_gene: NA; v_gene: TRBV25-1; CDR3aa: CASSESGYEQFF; CDR3nt: TGTGCCAGCAGTGAATCTGGGTATGAGCAGTTCTTC
abundance: few; j_gene: TRBJ1-1; d_gene: NA; v_gene: TRBV5-1; CDR3aa: CASSPLTRTLSNTEAFF; CDR3nt: TGCGCCAGCAGCCCATTGACCCGGACACTTTCGAACACTGAAGCTTTCTTT
abundance: once; j_gene: TRBJ1-1; d_gene: NA; v_gene: TRBV7-9; CDR3aa: CASSLVTGGTEAFF; CDR3nt: TGTGCCAGCAGCTTAGTCACTGGGGGCACTGAAGCTTTCTTT
abundance: NA; j_gene: TRBJ2-7; d_gene: NA; v_gene: TRBV5-1; CDR3aa: CASSPSLSAIYPYEQYF; CDR3nt: TGCGCCAGCAGCCCCTCTTTAAGCGCCATATATCCCTACGAGCAGTACTTC
abundance: NA; j_gene: TRBJ2-3; d_gene: TRBD1; v_gene: TRBV25-1; CDR3aa: CASSEYRGPTDTQYF; CDR3nt: TGTGCCAGCAGTGAATATAGGGGGCCCACAGATACGCAGTATTTT
abundance: NA; j_gene: TRBJ1-5; d_gene: TRBD1; v_gene: TRBV12-3/TRBV12-4; CDR3aa: CASTRDRGQPQHF; CDR3nt: TGTGCCAGCACCCGGGACAGGGGGCAGCCCCAGCATTTT
abundance: NA; j_gene: TRBJ1-1; d_gene: NA; v_gene: TRBV10-3; CDR3aa: CAISEPGAGGSTEAFF; CDR3nt: TGTGCCATCAGTGAGCCGGGGGCAGGAGGAAGCACTGAAGCTTTCTTT
abundance: NA; j_gene: TRBJ1-2; d_gene: NA; v_gene: TRBV7-5; CDR3aa: CAFQKPGPRDYGYTF; CDR3nt: TGTGCCTTCCAGAAACCGGGACCCAGAGACTATGGCTACACCTTC